This TCR beta chain was profiled in a study of cytomegalovirus exposure and HLA in healthy donors. Overall study: A prior study identified 117 million unique TCR beta sequences from about 179 million T cells.

Study results and caveats: Sequencing likely generated an artifact that appeared as a cluster of highly shared sequence variants. CMV serostatus was the sole immune exposure data available. Some TCR beta chains (roughly 150 of them) were listed as cytomegalovirus-associated.

CDR3 length: 13 residues. Germline lookup yields CDR1 MNHNY and CDR2 SVGAGI (reference sequence). V lost 8 bases, J lost 9 bases, and 10 bases stayed unmatched. Primers for the PCR totalled 60 Vbeta and 13 Jbeta. Clones were read by immunoSEQ multiplex PCR, and TCRdb kept only the in-frame ones, dropping some. The data show over 100,000 clones, over 60% seen once. In this sample, this clone turned up once. Its antigen is still unknown. The receptor comes from a male donor in good health and CMV-seropositive. The chain employs TRBV6-6 and TRBJ2-1, with 7 positions matching TRBD2. The material sequenced was PBMCs. For the CDR3, the DNA is TGTGCCAGCGGCAAACTTAGGGAGGGTGAGCAGTTCTTC. This gives the protein CASGKLREGEQFF.